Sequencing of this T cell receptor (beta chain) was carried out in a study of blood T cell repertoires in COVID-19. Study-wide background: Samples came from the United States, Italy and Spain, spanning acute and convalescent COVID-19. Nucleic acid was either cDNA or gDNA, and it came from T cells, B-cell-depleted T cells, or PBMCs.

Generated by immunoSEQ multiplex PCR, the TCRdb table keeps only in-frame clones and is missing some. The top ten clones hold approximately 19% of a sample with about 120,000 clones, approximately 90% of them seen once. Germline V CDR1 and CDR2: SNHLY, FYNNEI. Trimming took off 7 bases at V and 0 bases at J, with 13 bases between the two ends. CDR3 length: 15 amino acids. This TCR derives from a human donor with acute or convalescent COVID-19. The donor label of this sample is uncertain. The chain recombines TRBV2 with TRBJ2-1; maybe TRBD1 (6 bases). Sequenced material: peripheral blood. The CDR3 sequence: CASTREDSSYNEQFF. The CDR3 bases are TGTGCCAGCACCCGCGAGGACAGCTCCTACAATGAGCAGTTCTTC.